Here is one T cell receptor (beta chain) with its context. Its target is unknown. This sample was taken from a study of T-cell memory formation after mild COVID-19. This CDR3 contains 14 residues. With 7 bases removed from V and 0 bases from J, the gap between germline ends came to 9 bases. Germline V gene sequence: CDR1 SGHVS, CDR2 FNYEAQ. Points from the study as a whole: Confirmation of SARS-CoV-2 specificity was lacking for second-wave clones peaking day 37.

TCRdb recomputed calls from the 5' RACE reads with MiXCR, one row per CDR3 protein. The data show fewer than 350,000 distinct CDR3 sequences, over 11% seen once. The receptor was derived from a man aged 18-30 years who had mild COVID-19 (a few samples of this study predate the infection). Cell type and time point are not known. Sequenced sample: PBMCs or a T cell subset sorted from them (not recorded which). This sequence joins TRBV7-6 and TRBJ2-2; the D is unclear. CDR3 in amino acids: CASTQVANTGELFF. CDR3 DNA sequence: TGTGCCAGCACCCAGGTCGCGAACACCGGGGAGCTGTTTTTT.